The clone carrying this TCR beta chain was seen ten or more times. The data were taken from a study of quantifying T cell responses using KT2 cells. Study information: cDNA was made from DNase-treated RNA using alpha and beta constant primers. The second PCR ran as a qPCR until a predetermined fluorescence threshold was reached.

Trimming shortened V by 0 bases and J by 8 bases, and 8 bases separated the two germline ends. This CDR3 spans 13 amino acids. CDR1 and CDR2 (germline): SGHTA, FQGNSA. A single-stranded UMI oligo with SP2 sequence was ligated to cDNA 3' ends. First-round PCR used three to five cycles and beta primers RC1.1 and RC1.2 covering TRBC1 and TRBC2. TCRdb re-derived calls from the UMI-ligation and nested PCR reads in MiXCR, one entry per CDR3 protein. Found here are 25,000 to 40,000 distinct CDR3 sequences, 10% of them singletons; the top ten hold about a tenth. This sequence originates from a human donor. Specimen: PBMCs spiked with cells of the T cell clone KT2. The genes are TRBV7-2 and TRBJ2-1; D remains ambiguous. CDR3 amino acids: CASSLAVSDEQFF. CDR3 sequence (DNA): TGTGCCAGCAGCTTAGCGGTGAGCGATGAGCAGTTCTTC.